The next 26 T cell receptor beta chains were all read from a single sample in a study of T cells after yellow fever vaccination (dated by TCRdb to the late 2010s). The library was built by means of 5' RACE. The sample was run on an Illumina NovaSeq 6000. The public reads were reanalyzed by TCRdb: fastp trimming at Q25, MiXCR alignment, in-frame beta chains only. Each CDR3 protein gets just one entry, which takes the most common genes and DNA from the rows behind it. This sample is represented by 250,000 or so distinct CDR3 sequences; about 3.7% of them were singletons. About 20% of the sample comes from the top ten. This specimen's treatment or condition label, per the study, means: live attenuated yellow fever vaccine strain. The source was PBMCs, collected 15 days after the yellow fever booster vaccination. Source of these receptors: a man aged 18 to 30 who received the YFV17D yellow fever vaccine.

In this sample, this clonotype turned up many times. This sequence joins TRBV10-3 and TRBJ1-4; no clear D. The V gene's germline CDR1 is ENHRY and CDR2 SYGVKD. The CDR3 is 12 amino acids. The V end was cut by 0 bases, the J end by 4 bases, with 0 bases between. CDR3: CAISESNEKLFF. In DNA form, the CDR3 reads TGTGCCATCAGTGAGTCTAATGAAAAACTGTTTTTT.

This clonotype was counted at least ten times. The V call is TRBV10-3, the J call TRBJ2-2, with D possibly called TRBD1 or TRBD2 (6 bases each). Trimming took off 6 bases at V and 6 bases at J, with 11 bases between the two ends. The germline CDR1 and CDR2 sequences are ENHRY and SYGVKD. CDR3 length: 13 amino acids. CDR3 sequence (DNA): TGTGCCATCAGAGGGGGGCCCTCCGGGGAGCTGTTTTTT. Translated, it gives CAIRGGPSGELFF.

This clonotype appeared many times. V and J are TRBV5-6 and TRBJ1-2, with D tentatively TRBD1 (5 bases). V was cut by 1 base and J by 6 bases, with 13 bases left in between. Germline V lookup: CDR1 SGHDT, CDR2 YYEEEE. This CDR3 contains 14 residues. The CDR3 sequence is CASSLRSRANGYTF. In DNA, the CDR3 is TGTGCCAGCAGCTTGCGTAGCAGGGCGAATGGCTACACCTTC. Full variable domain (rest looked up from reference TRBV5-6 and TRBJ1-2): DAGVTQSPTHLIKTRGQQVTLRCSPKSGHDTVSWYQQALGQGPQFIFQYYEEEERQRGNFPDRFSGHQFPNYSSELNVNALLLGDSALYLCASSLRSRANGYTFGSGTRLTVV.

CDR3 DNA: TGCGCCAGCAGCTTGGCCGAGGGGAACACTGAAGCTTTCTTT. Translating gives CASSLAEGNTEAFF. The J gene is TRBJ1-1, the V gene TRBV5-1, with no clear D. Germline V gene sequence: CDR1 SGHRS, CDR2 YFSETQ. This CDR3 region has 14 residues. V was clipped by 0 bases and J by 1 base, with 7 bases between them. The full variable domain, with the rest looked up from reference TRBV5-1 and TRBJ1-1, is KAGVTQTPRYLIKTRGQQVTLSCSPISGHRSVSWYQQTPGQGLQFLFEYFSETQRNKGNFPGRFSGRQFSNSRSEMNVSTLELGDSALYLCASSLAEGNTEAFFGQGTRLTVV.

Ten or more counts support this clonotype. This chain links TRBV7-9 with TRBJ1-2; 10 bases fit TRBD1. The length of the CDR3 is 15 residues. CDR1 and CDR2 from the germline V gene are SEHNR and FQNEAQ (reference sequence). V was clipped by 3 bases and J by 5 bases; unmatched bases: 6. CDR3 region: CASSFRDRGAYGYTF. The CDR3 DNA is TGTGCCAGCAGCTTCCGGGACAGGGGTGCGTATGGCTACACCTTC.

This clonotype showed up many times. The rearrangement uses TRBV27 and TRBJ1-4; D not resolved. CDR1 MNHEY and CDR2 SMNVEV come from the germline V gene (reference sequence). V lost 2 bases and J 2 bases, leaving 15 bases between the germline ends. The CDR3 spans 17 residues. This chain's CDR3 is CASSLGITRGTNEKLFF. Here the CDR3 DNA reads TGTGCCAGCAGTTTAGGGATTACCCGAGGGACTAATGAAAAACTGTTTTTT.

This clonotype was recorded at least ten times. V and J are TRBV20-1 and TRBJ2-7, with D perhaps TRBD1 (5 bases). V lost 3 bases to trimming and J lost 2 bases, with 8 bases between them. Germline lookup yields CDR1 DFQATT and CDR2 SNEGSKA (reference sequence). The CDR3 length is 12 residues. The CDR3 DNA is TGCAGTGCTAGGACAGCTGCCTACGAGCAGTACTTC. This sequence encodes CSARTAAYEQYF.

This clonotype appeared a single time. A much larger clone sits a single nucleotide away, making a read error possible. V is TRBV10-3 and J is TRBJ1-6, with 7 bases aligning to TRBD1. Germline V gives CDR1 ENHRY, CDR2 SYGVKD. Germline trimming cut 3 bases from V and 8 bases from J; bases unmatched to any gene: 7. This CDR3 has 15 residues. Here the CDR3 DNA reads TGTGCCATCAGTGAATCAGGACAGGCTGATTCACCCCTCCACTTT. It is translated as CAISESGQADSPLHF.

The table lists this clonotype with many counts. This CDR3 is CASSPRTGGEQFF. The CDR3 nucleotides read TGTGCCAGCAGCCCCCGCACGGGGGGCGAGCAGTTCTTC. The chain joins TRBV7-2 to TRBJ2-1; perhaps TRBD2 as D (7 bases). The CDR3 covers 13 residues. In germline, CDR1 is SGHTA, CDR2 FQGNSA. V was cut by 5 bases and J by 10 bases, with 15 bases left in between.

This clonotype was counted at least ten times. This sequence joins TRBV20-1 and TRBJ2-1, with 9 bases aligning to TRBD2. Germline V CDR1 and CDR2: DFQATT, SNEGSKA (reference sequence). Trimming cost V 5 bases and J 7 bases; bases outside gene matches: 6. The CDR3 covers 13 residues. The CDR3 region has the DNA TGCAGTGCTTTAGCGGGGGTTCGGAATGAGCAGTTCTTC. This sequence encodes CSALAGVRNEQFF.

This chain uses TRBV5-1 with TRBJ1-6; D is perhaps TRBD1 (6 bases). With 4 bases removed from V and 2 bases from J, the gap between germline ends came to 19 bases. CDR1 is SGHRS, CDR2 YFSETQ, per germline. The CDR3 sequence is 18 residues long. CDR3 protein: CASSPNGYRDAYNSPLHF. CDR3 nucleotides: TGCGCCAGCAGCCCTAACGGTTACAGGGACGCCTATAATTCACCCCTCCACTTT. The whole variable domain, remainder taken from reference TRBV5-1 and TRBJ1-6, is KAGVTQTPRYLIKTRGQQVTLSCSPISGHRSVSWYQQTPGQGLQFLFEYFSETQRNKGNFPGRFSGRQFSNSRSEMNVSTLELGDSALYLCASSPNGYRDAYNSPLHFGNGTRLTVT.

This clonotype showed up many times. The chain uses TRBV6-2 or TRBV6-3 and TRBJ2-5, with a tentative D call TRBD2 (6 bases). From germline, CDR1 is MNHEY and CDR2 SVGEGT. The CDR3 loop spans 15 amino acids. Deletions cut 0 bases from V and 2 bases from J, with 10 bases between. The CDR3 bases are TGTGCCAGCAGTTACTCAGCTGGGGGGCAAGAGACCCAGTACTTC. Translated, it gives CASSYSAGGQETQYF.

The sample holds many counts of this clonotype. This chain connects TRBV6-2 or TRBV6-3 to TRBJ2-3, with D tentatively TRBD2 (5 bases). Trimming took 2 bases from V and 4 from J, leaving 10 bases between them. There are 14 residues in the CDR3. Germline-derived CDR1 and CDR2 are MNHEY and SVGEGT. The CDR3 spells CASSYGLASDTQYF. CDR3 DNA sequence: TGTGCCAGCAGTTACGGCCTAGCCTCAGATACGCAGTATTTT.

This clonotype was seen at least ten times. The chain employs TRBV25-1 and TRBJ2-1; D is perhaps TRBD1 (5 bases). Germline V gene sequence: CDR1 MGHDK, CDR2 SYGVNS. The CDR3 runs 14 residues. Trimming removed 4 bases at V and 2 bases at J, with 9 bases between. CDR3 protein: CASSGGPTYNEQFF. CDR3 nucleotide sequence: TGTGCCAGCAGTGGGGGCCCCACCTACAATGAGCAGTTCTTC. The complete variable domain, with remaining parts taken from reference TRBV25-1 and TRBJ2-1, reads EADIYQTPRYLVIGTGKKITLECSQTMGHDKMYWYQQDPGMELHLIHYSYGVNSTEKGDLSSESTVSRIRTEHFPLTLESARPSHTSQYLCASSGGPTYNEQFFGPGTRLTVL.

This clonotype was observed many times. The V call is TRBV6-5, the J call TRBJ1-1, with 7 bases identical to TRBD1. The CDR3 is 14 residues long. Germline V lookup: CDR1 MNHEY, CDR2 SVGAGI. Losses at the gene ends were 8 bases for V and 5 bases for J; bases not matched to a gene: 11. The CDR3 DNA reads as TGTGCCAGCGACAACAGGGGCCTTGGGACTGAAGCTTTCTTT. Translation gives CASDNRGLGTEAFF.

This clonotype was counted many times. The CDR3 coding sequence is TGTGCCAGCAGAGAGGGTTCAACCTATGGCTACACCTTC. Translation gives CASREGSTYGYTF. The chain employs TRBV12-3 or TRBV12-4 and TRBJ1-2; D gene uncertain. The CDR3 extends over 13 amino acids. V dropped 6 bases and J dropped 4 bases, with 12 bases sitting between them.

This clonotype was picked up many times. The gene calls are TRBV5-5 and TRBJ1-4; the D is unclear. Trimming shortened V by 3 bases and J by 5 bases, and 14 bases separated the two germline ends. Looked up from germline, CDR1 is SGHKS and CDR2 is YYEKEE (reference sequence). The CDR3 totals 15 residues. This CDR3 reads CASSWSARVNEKLFF. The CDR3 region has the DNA TGTGCCAGCAGCTGGTCCGCCAGAGTGAATGAAAAACTGTTTTTT.

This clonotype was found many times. CDR3 sequence: CASSGPTGHRETQYF. In nucleotides, the CDR3 is TGTGCCAGCAGCGGCCCCACGGGACATAGAGAGACCCAGTACTTC. The V and J genes are TRBV21-1 and TRBJ2-5; no DNA check was done on the table's D call, TRBD1. TRBV21-1 is a known pseudogene. This CDR3 spans 15 amino acids.

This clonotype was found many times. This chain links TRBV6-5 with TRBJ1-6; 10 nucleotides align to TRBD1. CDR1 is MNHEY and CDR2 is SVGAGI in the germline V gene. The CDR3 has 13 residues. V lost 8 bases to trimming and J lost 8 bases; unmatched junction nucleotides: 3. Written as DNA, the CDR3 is TGTGCCAGCTGGGACAGGGGTTATTCACCCCTCCACTTT. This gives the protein CASWDRGYSPLHF.

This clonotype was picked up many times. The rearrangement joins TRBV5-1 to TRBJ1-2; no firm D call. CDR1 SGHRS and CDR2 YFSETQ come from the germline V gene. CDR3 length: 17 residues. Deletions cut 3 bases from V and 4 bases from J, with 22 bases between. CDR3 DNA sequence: TGCGCCAGCAGCTGGACTCCCGGACGGGCAGAAGTCTATGGCTACACCTTC. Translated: CASSWTPGRAEVYGYTF.

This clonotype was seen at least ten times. CDR3 DNA sequence: TGTGCCAGCAGCCAAGAACAGGGAAATGGGGAGAACACTGAAGCTTTCTTT. As protein: CASSQEQGNGENTEAFF. The V and J genes are TRBV3-1 and TRBJ1-1, with a possible D match to TRBD1 (6 bases). Germline V CDR1 and CDR2: LGHDT, YNNKEL (reference sequence). Trimming shortened V by 0 bases and J by 1 base, and 15 bases separated the two germline ends. The CDR3 length is 17 residues.

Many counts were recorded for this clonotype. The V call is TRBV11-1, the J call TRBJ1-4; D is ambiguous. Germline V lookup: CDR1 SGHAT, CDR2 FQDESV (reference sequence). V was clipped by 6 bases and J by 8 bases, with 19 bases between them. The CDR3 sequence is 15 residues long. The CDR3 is CASSATSTGGEKLFF. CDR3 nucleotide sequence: TGTGCCAGCAGTGCCACTTCGACCGGAGGGGAAAAACTGTTTTTT. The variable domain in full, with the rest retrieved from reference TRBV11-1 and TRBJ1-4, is EAEVAQSPRYKITEKSQAVAFWCDPISGHATLYWYRQILGQGPELLVQFQDESVVDDSQLPKDRFSAERLKGVDSTLKIQPAELGDSAMYLCASSATSTGGEKLFFGSGTQLSVL.

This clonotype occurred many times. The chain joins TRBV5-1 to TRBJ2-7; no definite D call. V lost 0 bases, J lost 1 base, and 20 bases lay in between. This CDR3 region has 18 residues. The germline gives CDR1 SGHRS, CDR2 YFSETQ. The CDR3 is CASSLGSGSRPVSYEQYV. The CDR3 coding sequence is TGCGCCAGCAGCTTGGGGTCCGGATCTCGGCCAGTATCCTACGAGCAGTACGTC.

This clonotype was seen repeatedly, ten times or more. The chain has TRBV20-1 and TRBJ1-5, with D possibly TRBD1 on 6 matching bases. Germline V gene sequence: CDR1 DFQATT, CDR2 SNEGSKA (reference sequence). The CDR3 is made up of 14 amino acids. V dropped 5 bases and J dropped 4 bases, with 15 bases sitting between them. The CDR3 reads CSAPRGQTNQPQHF. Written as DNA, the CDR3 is TGCAGTGCTCCGCGGGGACAAACGAATCAGCCCCAGCATTTT.

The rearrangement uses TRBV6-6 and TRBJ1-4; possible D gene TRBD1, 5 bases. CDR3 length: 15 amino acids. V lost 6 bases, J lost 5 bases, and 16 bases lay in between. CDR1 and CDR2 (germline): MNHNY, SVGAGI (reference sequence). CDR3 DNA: TGTGCCAGCAGCTCGACAATGACAGACAATGAAAAACTGTTTTTT. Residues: CASSSTMTDNEKLFF.

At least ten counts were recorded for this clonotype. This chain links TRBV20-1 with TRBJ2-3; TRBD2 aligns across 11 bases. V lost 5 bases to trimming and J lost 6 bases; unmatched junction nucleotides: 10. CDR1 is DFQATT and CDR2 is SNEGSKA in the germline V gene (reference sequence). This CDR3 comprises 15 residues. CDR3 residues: CSAVLLAGVGDTQYF. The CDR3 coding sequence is TGCAGTGCTGTACTACTAGCGGGGGTGGGGGATACGCAGTATTTT.